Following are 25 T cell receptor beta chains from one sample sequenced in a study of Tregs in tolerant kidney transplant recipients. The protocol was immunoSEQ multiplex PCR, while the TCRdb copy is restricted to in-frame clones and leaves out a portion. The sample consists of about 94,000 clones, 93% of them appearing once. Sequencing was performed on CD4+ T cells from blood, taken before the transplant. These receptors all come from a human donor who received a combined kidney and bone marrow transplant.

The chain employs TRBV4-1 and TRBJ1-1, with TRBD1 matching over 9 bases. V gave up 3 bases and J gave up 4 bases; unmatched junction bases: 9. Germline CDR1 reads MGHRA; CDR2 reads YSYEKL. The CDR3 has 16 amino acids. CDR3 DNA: TGCGCCAGCAGCCACCGGACAGGGGTCGCCGGCACTGAAGCTTTCTTT. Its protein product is CASSHRTGVAGTEAFF.

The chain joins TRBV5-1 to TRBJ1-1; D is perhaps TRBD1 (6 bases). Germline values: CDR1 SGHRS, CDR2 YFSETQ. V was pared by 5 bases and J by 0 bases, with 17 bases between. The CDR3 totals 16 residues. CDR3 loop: CASRPGDPGMNTEAFF. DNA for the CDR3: TGCGCCAGCAGGCCAGGGGACCCTGGGATGAACACTGAAGCTTTCTTT.

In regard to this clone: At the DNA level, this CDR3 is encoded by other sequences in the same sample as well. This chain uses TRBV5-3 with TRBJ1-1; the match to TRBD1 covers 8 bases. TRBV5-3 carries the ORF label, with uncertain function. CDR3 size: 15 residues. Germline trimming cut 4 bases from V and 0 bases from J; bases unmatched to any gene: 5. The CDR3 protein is CARSQGTGLNTEAFF. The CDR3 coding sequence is TGTGCCAGAAGCCAGGGGACAGGCCTGAACACTGAAGCTTTCTTT.

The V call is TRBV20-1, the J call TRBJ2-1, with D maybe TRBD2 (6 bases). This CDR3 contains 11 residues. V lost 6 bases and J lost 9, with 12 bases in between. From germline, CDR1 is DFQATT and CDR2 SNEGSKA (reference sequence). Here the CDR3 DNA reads TGCAGTGCCTCTAGCGTCGTTGAGCAGTTCTTC. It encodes CSASSVVEQFF.

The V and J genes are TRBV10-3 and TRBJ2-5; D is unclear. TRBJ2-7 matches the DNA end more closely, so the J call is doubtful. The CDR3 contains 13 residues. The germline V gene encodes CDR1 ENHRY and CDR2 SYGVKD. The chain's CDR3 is CASRAVTSYEQYF. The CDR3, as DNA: TGTGCTTCCCGCGCGGTAACCTCCTACGAGCAGTACTTC.

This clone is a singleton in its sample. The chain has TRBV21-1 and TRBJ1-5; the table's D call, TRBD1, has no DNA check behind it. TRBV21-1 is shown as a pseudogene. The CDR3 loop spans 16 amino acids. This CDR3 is CASSQEIWGSNQPQHF. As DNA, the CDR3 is TGTGCCAGCAGCCAAGAGATTTGGGGCTCCAATCAGCCCCAGCATTTT.

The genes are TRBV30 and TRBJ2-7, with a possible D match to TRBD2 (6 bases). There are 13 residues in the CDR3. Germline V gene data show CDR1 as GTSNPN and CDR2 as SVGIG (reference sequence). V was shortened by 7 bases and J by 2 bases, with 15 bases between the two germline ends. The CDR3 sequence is CALSRGYTYEQYF. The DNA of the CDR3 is TGTGCCTTAAGCCGGGGGTACACCTACGAGCAGTACTTC.

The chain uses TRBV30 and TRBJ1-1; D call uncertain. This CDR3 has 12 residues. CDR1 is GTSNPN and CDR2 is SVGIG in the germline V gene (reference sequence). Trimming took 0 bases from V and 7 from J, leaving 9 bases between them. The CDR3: CAWSVQFNEAFF. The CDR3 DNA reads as TGTGCCTGGAGTGTACAATTCAATGAAGCTTTCTTT. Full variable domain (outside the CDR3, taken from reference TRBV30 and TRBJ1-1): SQTIHQWPATLVQPVGSPLSLECTVEGTSNPNLYWYRQAAGRGLQLLFYSVGIGQISSEVPQNLSASRPQDRQFILSSKKLLLSDSGFYLCAWSVQFNEAFFGQGTRLTVV.

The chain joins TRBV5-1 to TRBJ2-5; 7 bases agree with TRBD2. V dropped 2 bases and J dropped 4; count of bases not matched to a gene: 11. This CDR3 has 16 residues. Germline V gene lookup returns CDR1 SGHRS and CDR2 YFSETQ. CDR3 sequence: CASSFRRGGFGETQYF. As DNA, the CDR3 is TGCGCCAGCAGCTTTCGGAGGGGAGGGTTTGGAGAGACCCAGTACTTC.

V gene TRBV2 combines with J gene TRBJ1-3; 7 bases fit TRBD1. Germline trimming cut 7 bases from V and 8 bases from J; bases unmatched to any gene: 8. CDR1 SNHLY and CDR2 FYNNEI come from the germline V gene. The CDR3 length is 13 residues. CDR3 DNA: TGTGCCAGCATCACAGGGGTTTTCGACACCATATATTTT. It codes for CASITGVFDTIYF.

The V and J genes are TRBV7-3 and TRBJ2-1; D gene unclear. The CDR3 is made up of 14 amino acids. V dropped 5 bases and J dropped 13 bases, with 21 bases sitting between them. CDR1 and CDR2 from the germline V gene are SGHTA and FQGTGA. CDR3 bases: TGTGCCAGCAGCCTCATTAACGGAGACCCCAATCAGTTCTTC. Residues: CASSLINGDPNQFF.

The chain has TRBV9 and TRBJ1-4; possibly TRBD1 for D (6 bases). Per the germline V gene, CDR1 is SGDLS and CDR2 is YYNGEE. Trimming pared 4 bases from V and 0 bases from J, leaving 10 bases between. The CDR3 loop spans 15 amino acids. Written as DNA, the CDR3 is TGTGCCAGCAGCTACGGACAGACAACTAATGAAAAACTGTTTTTT. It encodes CASSYGQTTNEKLFF.

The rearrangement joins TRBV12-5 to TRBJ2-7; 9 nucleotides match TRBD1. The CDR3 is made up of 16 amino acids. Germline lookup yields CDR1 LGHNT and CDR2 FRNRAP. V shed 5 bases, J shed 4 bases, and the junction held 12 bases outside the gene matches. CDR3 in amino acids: CASGPPTGGSQYEQYF. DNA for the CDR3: TGTGCTAGTGGTCCTCCCACAGGGGGCTCTCAGTACGAGCAGTACTTC.

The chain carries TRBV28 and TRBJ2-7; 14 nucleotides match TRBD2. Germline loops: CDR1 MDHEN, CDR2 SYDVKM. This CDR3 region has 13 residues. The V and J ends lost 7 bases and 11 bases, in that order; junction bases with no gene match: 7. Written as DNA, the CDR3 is TGTGCCAGCACTTACCGACTAGCGGGGGGGGAGTACTTC. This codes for CASTYRLAGGEYF.

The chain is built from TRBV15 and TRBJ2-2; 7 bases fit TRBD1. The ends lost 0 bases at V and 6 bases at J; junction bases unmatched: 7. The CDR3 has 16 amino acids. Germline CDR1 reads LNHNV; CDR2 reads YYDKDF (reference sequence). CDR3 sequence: CATSRDRAGGPGELFF. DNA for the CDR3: TGTGCCACCAGCAGAGATCGGGCAGGGGGTCCCGGGGAGCTGTTTTTT.

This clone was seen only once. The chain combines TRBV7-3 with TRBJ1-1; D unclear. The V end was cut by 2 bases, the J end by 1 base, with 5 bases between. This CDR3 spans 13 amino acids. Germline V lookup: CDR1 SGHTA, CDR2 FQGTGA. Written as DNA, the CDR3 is TGTGCCAGCAGCTTATGGCCGAACACTGAAGCTTTCTTT. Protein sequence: CASSLWPNTEAFF. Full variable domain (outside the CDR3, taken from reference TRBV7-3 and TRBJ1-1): GAGVSQTPSNKVTEKGKYVELRCDPISGHTALYWYRQSLGQGPEFLIYFQGTGAADDSGLPNDRFFAVRPEGSVSTLKIQRTERGDSAVYLCASSLWPNTEAFFGQGTRLTVV.

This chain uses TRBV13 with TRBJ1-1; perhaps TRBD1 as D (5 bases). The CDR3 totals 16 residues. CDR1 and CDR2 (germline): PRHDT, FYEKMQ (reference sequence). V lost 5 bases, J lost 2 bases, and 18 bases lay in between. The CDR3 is CASSQSPRQINTEAFF. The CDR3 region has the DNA TGTGCCAGCAGCCAAAGCCCACGACAGATCAACACTGAAGCTTTCTTT.

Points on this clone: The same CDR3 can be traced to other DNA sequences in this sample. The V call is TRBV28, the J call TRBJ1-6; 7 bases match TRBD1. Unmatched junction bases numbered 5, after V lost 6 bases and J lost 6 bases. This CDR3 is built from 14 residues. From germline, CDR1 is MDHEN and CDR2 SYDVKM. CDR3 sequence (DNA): TGTGCCAGCAGCGAAACAGGGGTTAATTCACCCCTCCACTTT. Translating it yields CASSETGVNSPLHF.

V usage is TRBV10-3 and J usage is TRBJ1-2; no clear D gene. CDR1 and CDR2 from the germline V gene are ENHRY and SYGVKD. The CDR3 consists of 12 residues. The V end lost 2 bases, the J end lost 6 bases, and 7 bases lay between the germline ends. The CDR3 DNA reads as TGTGCCATCAGTGAGAGGGAGGATGGCTACACCTTC. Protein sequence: CAISEREDGYTF.

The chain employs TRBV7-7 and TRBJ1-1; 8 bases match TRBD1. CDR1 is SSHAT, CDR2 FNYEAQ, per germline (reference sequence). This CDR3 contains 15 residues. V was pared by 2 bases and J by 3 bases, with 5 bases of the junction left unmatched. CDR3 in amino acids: CASSLSETGDTEAFF. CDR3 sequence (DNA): TGTGCCAGCAGCTTATCGGAGACAGGGGACACTGAAGCTTTCTTT.

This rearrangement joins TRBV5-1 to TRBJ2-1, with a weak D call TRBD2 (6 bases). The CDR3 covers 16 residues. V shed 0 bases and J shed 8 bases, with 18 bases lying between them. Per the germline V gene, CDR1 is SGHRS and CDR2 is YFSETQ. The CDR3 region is CASSLERDFKLDEQFF. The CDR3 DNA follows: TGCGCCAGCAGCTTGGAACGGGACTTCAAACTCGATGAGCAGTTCTTC.

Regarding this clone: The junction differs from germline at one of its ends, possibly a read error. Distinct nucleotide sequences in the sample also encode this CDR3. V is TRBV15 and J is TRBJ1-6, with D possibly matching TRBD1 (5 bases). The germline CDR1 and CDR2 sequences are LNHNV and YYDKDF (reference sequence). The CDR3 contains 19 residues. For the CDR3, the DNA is TGTGCCACCAGCAGAGATGTGGGAAGACAGAGCTCCTATAATTCCCCCCTCCACTTT. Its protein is CATSRDVGRQSSYNSPLHF. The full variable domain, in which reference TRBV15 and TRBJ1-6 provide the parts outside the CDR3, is DAMVIQNPRYQVTQFGKPVTLSCSQTLNHNVMYWYQQKSSQAPKLLFHYYDKDFNNEADTPDNFQSRRPNTSFCFLDIRSPGLGDTAMYLCATSRDVGRQSSYNSPLHFGNGTRLTVT.

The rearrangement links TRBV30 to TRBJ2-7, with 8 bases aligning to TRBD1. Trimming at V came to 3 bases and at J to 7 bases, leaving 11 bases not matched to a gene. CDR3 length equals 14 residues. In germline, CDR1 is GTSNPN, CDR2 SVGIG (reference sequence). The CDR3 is CAWRDRVQFGEQYF. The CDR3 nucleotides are TGTGCCTGGAGGGACAGGGTACAGTTTGGTGAGCAGTACTTC.

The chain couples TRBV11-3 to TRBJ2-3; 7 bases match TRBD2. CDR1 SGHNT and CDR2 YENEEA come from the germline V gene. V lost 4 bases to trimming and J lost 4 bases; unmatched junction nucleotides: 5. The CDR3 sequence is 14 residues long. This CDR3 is CASSSGGLADTQYF. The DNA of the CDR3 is TGTGCCAGCAGCTCGGGGGGTCTAGCAGATACGCAGTATTTT. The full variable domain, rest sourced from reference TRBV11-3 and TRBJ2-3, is EAGVVQSPRYKIIEKKQPVAFWCNPISGHNTLYWYLQNLGQGPELLIRYENEEAVDDSQLPKDRFSAERLKGVDSTLKIQPAELGDSAVYLCASSSGGLADTQYFGPGTRLTVL.

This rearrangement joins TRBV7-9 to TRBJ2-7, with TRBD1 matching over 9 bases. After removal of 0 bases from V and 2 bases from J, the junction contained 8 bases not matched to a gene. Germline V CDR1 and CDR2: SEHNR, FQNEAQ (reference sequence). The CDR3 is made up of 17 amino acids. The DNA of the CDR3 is TGTGCCAGCAGCTTAGCGGGGGGGACAGGGAGCCCCTACGAGCAGTACTTC. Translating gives CASSLAGGTGSPYEQYF.